A selection of T cell receptor beta chains follows, all from one sample in a study of cytomegalovirus exposure and HLA in healthy donors. Generated by immunoSEQ multiplex PCR, the TCRdb table keeps only in-frame clones and is missing some. Here the sample spans 12,000 to 15,000 clones, about 60% being singletons. Sequenced sample: PBMCs. All receptors come from a woman aged 50 to 65 in good health and CMV-seropositive. Both conserved end residues are part of each CDR3. A D gene is named only where the DNA matches it firmly. Not every row has a clone size; where given, it reads once, few, many or a size class.

>TRBD2|TRBJ2-1|once|TRBV10-3
TGTGCCATCAGGGAGCTAGCGGGAGGTCCTGAGCAGTTCTTC
CAIRELAGGPEQFF
>TRBD2|TRBJ2-3|.|TRBV4-3
TGCGCCAGCAGCCAAGGTAGCGGGACTAGCACAGATACGCAGTATTTT
CASSQGSGTSTDTQYF
>.|TRBJ2-7|.|TRBV11-2
TGTGCCAGCAGTTTTCTAGCGTACGAGCAGTACTTC
CASSFLAYEQYF
>TRBD2|TRBJ2-1|.|TRBV29-1
TGCAGCGTTACTGGGCTAGCGGGAGTCAGAGAGTTCTTC
CSVTGLAGVREFF
>.|TRBJ2-3|.|TRBV30
TGTGCCTGGAGTGGACTTTTCTCGCAGTATTTT
CAWSGLFSQYF
>TRBD2|TRBJ2-3|.|TRBV4-1
TGCGCCAGCAGCCAAGATCGAGTAGTAGCGGGGTACACAGATACGCAGTATTTT
CASSQDRVVAGYTDTQYF
>.|TRBJ1-1|.|TRBV29-1
TGCAGCGTTATGACAGAAAGCTACACTGAAGCTTTCTTT
CSVMTESYTEAFF
>TRBD1|TRBJ1-1|.|TRBV15
TGTGCCACCAGCAGGGGACAGGGAAAAGCTTTCTTT
CATSRGQGKAFF
>TRBD2|TRBJ2-5|.|TRBV29-1
TGCAGCGTACATCTACCGGGACTAGCGGGAGTGGAGACCCAGTACTTC
CSVHLPGLAGVETQYF
>TRBD2|TRBJ2-5|.|TRBV5-1
TGCGCCAGCCAGCTAGCGGGAGGGCCTGAGACCCAGTACTTC
CASQLAGGPETQYF
>TRBD1|TRBJ1-2|.|TRBV5-1
TGCGCCAGCAGCTCGGGACAGGGGGCTTTTAATGGCTACACCTTC
CASSSGQGAFNGYTF
>.|TRBJ2-4|few|TRBV7-2
TGTGCCAGCAGCTTAGGATTAAGCATATTAGCCAAAAACATTCAGTACTTC
CASSLGLSILAKNIQYF
>.|TRBJ1-1|once|TRBV5-1
TGCGCCAGCAACCCTACAGGGAACACTGAAGCTTTCTTT
CASNPTGNTEAFF
>TRBD1|TRBJ1-1|.|TRBV11-1
TGTGCCAGCAGCCCCCACAGGGGACCTGAAGCTTTCTTT
CASSPHRGPEAFF
>.|TRBJ1-1|.|TRBV7-2
TGTGCCAGCAAACAGGGTGGGAACACTGAAGCTTTCTTT
CASKQGGNTEAFF
>TRBD2|TRBJ2-7|.|TRBV4-1
TGCGCCAGCAGCCAAGTGACTAGCGGGAGCTCCTACGAGCAGTACTTC
CASSQVTSGSSYEQYF
>.|TRBJ1-1|.|TRBV5-1
TGCGCCAGCAGCCAAACCCGGGACTTGAACACTGAAGCTTTCTTT
CASSQTRDLNTEAFF
>.|TRBJ2-7|few|TRBV6-5
TGTGCCAGCAGTTTCCGGACTGGCTACGAGCAGTACTTC
CASSFRTGYEQYF
>.|TRBJ2-7|few|TRBV2
TGTGCCAGCGGGCCCTACGAGCAGTACTTC
CASGPYEQYF
>.|TRBJ1-5|.|TRBV7-8
TGTGCCAGCAGCTTAGTTAGTCAGCCCCAGCATTTT
CASSLVSQPQHF
>TRBD1|TRBJ1-2|.|TRBV30
TGTGCCTGGAAATACAGGGGGCGTGATGGCTACACCTTC
CAWKYRGRDGYTF
>TRBD1|TRBJ2-5|.|TRBV29-1
TGCAGCTACCTGACAGGGACAACGGAGACCCAGTACTTC
CSYLTGTTETQYF
>TRBD2|TRBJ2-5|.|TRBV4-1
TGCGCCAGCAGCCAAGGAACCCTCGCGGGAGGAGAGACCCAGTACTTC
CASSQGTLAGGETQYF
>.|TRBJ2-5|.|TRBV28
TGTGCCAGCAGCCTCCAGGGGGGTCCGGAGACCCAGTACTTC
CASSLQGGPETQYF
>.|TRBJ2-5|.|TRBV6-5
TGTGCCAGCGGTCCTGAGAAAGAGACCCAGTACTTC
CASGPEKETQYF
>TRBD1|TRBJ1-2|few|TRBV29-1
TGCAGCGTCCTACGACGGGACAGGGACTATGGCTACACCTTC
CSVLRRDRDYGYTF
>.|TRBJ2-5|.|TRBV2
TGTGCCAGCAATCTCAGAGAGACCCAGTACTTC
CASNLRETQYF
>.|TRBJ1-5|.|TRBV2
TGTGCCAGCCGAAACACAGGGAATCGCAATCAGCCCCAGCATTTT
CASRNTGNRNQPQHF
>.|TRBJ2-1|.|TRBV1
TGCACCAGCAGCCAAGAACTAGATCAGAAGAGGAATGAGCAGTTCTTC
CTSSQELDQKRNEQFF
>TRBD1|TRBJ1-1|.|TRBV30
TGTGCCTGGAGTGTCCAGGGGGCGAGGACTGAAGCTTTCTTT
CAWSVQGARTEAFF
>TRBD1|TRBJ1-4|.|TRBV4-1
TGCGCCAGCACCCAAGCGGGACAGGTAGATGAAAAACTGTTTTTT
CASTQAGQVDEKLFF
>.|TRBJ1-1|.|TRBV30
TGTGCCTGGATCCGAGGCGGGGCCACTGAAGCTTTCTTT
CAWIRGGATEAFF